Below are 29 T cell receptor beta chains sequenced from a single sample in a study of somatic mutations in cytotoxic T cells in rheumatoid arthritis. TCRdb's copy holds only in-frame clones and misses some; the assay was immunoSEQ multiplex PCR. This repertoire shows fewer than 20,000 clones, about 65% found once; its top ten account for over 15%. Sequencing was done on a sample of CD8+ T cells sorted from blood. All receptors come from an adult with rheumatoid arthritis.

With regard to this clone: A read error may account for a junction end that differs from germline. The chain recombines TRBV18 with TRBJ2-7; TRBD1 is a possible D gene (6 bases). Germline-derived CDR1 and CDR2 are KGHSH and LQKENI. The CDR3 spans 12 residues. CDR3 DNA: TGTGCCAGCTCACCGGACAGTATTGCCCTCTTCTTC. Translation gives CASSPDSIALFF. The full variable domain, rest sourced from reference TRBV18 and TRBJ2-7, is NAGVMQNPRHLVRRRGQEARLRCSPMKGHSHVYWYRQLPEEGLKFMVYLQKENIIDESGMPKERFSAEFPKEGPSILRIQQVVRGDSAAYFCASSPDSIALFFGPGTRLTVT.

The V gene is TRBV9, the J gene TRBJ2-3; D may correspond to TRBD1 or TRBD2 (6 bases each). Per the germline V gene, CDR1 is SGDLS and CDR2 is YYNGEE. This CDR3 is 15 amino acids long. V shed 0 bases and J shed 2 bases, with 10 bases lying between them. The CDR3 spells CASSVGGGPTDTQYF. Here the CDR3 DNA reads TGTGCCAGCAGCGTAGGAGGGGGGCCCACAGATACGCAGTATTTT.

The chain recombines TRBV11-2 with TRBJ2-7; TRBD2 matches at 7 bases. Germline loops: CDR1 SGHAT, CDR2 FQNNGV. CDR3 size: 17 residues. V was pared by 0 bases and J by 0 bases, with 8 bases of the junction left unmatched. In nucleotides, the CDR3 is TGTGCCAGCAGCTTAGATGGGCTAGCGGCTTCCTCCTACGAGCAGTACTTC. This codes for CASSLDGLAASSYEQYF.

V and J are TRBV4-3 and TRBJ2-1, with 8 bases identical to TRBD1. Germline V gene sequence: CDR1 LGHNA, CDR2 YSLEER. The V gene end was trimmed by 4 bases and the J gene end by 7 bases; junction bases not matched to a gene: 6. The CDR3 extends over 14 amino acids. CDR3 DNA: TGCGCCAGCAGCCTAAGACAGGGGATTAATGAGCAGTTCTTC. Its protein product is CASSLRQGINEQFF.

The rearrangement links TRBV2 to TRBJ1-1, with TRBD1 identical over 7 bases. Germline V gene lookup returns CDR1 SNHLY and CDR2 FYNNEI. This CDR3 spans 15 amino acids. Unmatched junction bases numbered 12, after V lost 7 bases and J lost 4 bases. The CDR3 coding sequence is TGTGCCAGCATCGGCAGGGGGGATCAGAGCACTGAAGCTTTCTTT. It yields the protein CASIGRGDQSTEAFF. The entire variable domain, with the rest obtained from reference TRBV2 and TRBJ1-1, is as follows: EPEVTQTPSHQVTQMGQEVILRCVPISNHLYFYWYRQILGQKVEFLVSFYNNEISEKSEIFDDQFSVERPDGSNFTLKIRSTKLEDSAMYFCASIGRGDQSTEAFFGQGTRLTVV.

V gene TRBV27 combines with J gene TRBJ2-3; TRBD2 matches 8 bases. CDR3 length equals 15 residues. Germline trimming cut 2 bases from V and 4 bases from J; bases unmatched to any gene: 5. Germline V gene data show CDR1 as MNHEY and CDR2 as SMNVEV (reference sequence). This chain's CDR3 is CASSLRGLVPDTQYF. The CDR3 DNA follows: TGTGCCAGCAGTTTACGGGGACTAGTTCCAGATACGCAGTATTTT.

In DNA form, the CDR3 reads TGTGCCAGTAGTTTAGGACTAGCGGCACTCACAGATACGCAGTATTTT. Amino acids: CASSLGLAALTDTQYF. The rearrangement links TRBV19 to TRBJ2-3; 10 bases align to TRBD2. The germline V gene encodes CDR1 LNHDA and CDR2 SQIVND (reference sequence). The V and J ends lost 5 bases and 2 bases, in that order; junction bases with no gene match: 7. The CDR3 sequence is 16 residues long.

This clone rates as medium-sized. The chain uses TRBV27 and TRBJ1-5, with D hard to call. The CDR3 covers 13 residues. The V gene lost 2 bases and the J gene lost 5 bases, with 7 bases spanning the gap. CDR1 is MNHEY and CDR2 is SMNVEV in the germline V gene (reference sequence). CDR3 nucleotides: TGTGCCAGCAGTTTAGTGAGGGATCAGCCCCAGCATTTT. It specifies CASSLVRDQPQHF.

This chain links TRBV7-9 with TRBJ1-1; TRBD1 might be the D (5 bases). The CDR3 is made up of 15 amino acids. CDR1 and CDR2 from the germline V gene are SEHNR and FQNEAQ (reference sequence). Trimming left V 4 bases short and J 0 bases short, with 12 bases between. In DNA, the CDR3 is TGTGCCAGCAGCTCCCAGACAGCTATGAACACTGAAGCTTTCTTT. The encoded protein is CASSSQTAMNTEAFF.

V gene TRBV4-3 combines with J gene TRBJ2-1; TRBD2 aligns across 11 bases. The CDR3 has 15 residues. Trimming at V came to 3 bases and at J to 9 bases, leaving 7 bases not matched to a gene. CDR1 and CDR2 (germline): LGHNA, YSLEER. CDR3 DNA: TGCGCCAGCAGCCATAGCGGGGGGGCAGTCAGTGAGCAGTTCTTC. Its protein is CASSHSGGAVSEQFF.

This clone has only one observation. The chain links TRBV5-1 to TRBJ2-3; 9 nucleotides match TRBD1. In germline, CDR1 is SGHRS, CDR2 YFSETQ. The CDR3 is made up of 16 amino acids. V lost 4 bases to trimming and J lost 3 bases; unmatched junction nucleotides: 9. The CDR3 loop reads CASSPGHDRGTDTQYF. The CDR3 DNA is TGCGCCAGCAGCCCTGGCCACGACAGGGGGACAGATACGCAGTATTTT.

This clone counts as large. The CDR3 spells CASSLHPFTDTQYF. In nucleotides, the CDR3 is TGTGCCAGCAGTTTGCATCCCTTCACAGATACGCAGTATTTT. The rearrangement links TRBV27 to TRBJ2-3, with no clear D. The germline gives CDR1 MNHEY, CDR2 SMNVEV (reference sequence). V lost 3 bases and J 2 bases, leaving 9 bases between the germline ends. The CDR3 runs to 14 residues.

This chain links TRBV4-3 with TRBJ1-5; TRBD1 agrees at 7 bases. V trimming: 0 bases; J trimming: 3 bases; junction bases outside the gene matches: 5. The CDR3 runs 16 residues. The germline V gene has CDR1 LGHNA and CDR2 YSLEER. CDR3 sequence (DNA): TGCGCCAGCAGCCAAGATTTCAGGGGGATCAATCAGCCCCAGCATTTT. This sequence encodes CASSQDFRGINQPQHF.

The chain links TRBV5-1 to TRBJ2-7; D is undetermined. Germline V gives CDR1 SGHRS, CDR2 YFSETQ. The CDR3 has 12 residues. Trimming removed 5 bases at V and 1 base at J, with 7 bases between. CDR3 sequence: CASRKDSYEQYF. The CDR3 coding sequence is TGCGCCAGCAGGAAGGATTCCTACGAGCAGTACTTC.

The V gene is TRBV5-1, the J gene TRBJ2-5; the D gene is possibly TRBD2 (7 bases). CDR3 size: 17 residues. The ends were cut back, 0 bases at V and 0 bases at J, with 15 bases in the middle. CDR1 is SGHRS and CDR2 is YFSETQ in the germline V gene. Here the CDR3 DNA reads TGCGCCAGCAGCTTGGACCCCGGGGGGCAGTACCAAGAGACCCAGTACTTC. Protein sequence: CASSLDPGGQYQETQYF.

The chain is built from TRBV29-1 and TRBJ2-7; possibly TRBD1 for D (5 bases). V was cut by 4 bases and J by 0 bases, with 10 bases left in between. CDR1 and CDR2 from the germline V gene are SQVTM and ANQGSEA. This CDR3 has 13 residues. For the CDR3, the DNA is TGCAGCGTTGTTTACAGGAGCTCCTACGAGCAGTACTTC. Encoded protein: CSVVYRSSYEQYF.

The CDR3 DNA reads as TGTGCCAGCAGTTTACCCCCAACTAGCGGGGGTCTAGAGACCCAGTACTTC. Amino acid sequence: CASSLPPTSGGLETQYF. The chain carries TRBV28 and TRBJ2-5, with 11 bases that match TRBD2. CDR3 size: 17 residues. Trimming at V came to 2 bases and at J to 4 bases, leaving 9 bases not matched to a gene. CDR1 is MDHEN and CDR2 is SYDVKM in the germline V gene.

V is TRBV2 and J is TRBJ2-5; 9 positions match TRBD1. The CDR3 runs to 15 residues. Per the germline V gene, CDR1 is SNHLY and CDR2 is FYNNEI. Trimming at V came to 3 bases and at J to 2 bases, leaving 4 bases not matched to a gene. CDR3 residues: CASSDGTGPQETQYF. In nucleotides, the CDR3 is TGTGCCAGCAGTGACGGGACAGGGCCACAAGAGACCCAGTACTTC.

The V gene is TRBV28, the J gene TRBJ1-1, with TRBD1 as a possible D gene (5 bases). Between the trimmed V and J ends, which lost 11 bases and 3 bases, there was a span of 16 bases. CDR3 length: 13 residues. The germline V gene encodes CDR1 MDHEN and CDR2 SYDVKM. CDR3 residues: CAGREGRYTEAFF. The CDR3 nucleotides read TGTGCCGGCCGAGAGGGACGGTACACTGAAGCTTTCTTT.

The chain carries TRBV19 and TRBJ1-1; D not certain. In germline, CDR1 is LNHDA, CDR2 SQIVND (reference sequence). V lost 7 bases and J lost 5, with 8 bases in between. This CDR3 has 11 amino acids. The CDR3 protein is CASNLGTEAFF. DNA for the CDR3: TGTGCCAGTAATCTCGGGACTGAAGCTTTCTTT.

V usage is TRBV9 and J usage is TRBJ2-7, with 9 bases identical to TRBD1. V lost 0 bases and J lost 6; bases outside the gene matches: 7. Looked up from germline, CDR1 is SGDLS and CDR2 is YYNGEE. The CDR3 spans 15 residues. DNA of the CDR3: TGTGCCAGCAGCGTAGCGGGACAGGGAACGAGCGAGCAGTACTTC. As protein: CASSVAGQGTSEQYF.

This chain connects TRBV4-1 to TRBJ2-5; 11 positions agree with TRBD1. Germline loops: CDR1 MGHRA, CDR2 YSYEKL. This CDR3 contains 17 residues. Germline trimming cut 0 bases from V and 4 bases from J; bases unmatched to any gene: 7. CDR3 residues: CASSQESLGQGGETQYF. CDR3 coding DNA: TGCGCCAGCAGCCAAGAGAGTTTGGGACAGGGGGGAGAGACCCAGTACTTC.

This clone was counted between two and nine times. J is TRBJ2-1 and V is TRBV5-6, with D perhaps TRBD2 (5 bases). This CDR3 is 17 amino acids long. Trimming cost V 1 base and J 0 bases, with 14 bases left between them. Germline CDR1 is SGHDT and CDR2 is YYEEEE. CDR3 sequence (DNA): TGTGCCAGCAGCTTGCGGGGTTACCAAACCTCCTACAATGAGCAGTTCTTC. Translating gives CASSLRGYQTSYNEQFF.

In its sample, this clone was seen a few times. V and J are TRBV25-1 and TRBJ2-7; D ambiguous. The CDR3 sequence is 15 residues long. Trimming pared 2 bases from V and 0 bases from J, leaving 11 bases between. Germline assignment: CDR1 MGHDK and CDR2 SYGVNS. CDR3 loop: CASSEAVHTSYEQYF. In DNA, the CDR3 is TGTGCCAGCAGTGAAGCGGTACATACCTCCTACGAGCAGTACTTC.

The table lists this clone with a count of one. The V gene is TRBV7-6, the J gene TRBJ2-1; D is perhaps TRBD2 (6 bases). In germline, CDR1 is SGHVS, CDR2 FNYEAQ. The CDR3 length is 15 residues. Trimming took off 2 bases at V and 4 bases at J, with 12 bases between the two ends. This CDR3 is CASSLLGGEYNEQFF. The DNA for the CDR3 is TGTGCCAGCAGCTTACTGGGCGGGGAGTACAATGAGCAGTTCTTC.

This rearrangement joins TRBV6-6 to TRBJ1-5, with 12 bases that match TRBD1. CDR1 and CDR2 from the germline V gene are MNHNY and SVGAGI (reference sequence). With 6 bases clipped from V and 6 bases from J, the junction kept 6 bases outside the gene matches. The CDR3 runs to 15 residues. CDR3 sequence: CASRTGTGGGQPQHF. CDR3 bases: TGTGCCAGCAGGACCGGGACAGGGGGCGGTCAGCCCCAGCATTTT.

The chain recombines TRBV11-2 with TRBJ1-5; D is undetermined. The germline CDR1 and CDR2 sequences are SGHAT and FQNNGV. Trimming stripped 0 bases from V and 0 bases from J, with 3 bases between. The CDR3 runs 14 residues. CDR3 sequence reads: CASSLDGSNQPQHF. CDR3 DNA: TGTGCCAGCAGCTTAGACGGTAGCAATCAGCCCCAGCATTTT.

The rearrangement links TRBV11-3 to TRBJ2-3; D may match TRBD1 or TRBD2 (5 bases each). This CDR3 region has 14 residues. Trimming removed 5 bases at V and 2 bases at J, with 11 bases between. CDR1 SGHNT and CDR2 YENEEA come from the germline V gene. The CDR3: CASSRDRVTDTQYF. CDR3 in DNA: TGTGCCAGCAGCAGGGACCGAGTCACAGATACGCAGTATTTT.

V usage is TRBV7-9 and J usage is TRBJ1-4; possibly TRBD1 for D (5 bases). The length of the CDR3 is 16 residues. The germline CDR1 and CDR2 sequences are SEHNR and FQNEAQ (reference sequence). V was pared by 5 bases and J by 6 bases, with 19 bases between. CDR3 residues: CASSHLGTGSDEKLFF. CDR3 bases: TGTGCCAGCAGCCACCTGGGGACGGGTTCCGATGAAAAACTGTTTTTT. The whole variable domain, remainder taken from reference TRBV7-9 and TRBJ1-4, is DTGVSQNPRHKITKRGQNVTFRCDPISEHNRLYWYRQTLGQGPEFLTYFQNEAQLEKSRLLSDRFSAERPKGSFSTLEIQRTEQGDSAMYLCASSHLGTGSDEKLFFGSGTQLSVL.